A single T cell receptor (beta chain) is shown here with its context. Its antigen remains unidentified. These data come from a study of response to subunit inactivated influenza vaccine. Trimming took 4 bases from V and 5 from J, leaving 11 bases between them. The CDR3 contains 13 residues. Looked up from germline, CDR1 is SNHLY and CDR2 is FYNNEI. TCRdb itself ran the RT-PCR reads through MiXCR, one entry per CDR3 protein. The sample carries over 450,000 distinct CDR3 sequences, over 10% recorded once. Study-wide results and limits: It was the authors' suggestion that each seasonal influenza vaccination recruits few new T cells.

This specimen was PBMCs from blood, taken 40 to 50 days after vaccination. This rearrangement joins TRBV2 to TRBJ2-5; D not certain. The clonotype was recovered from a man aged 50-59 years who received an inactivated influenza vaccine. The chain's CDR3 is CASSVRWLETQYF. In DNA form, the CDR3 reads TGTGCCAGCAGTGTCAGGTGGCTGGAGACCCAGTACTTC.